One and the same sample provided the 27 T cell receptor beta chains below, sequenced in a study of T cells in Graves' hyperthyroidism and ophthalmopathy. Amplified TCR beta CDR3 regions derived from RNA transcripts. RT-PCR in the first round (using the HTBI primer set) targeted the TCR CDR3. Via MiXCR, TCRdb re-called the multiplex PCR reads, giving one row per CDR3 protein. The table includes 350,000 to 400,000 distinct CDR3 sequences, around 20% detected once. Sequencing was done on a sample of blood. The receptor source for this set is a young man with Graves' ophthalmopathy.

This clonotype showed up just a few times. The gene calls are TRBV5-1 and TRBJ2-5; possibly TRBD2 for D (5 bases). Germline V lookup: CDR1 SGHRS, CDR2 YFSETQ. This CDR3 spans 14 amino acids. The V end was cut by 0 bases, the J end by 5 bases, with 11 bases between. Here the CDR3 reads CASSLGGIRETQYF. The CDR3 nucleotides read TGCGCCAGCAGCTTGGGAGGGATTCGTGAGACCCAGTACTTC.

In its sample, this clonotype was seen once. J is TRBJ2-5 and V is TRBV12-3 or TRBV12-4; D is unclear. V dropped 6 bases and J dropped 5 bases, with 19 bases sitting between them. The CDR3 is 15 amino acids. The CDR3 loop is CASSLSNIFLETQYF. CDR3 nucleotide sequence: TGTGCCAGCAGCTTGAGTAACATTTTTCTGGAGACCCAGTACTTC.

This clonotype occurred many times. CDR3 nucleotide sequence: TGTGCCAGCATGGGGGTGGCGCGCTCTGGGGCCAACGTCCTGACTTTC. Its translation: CASMGVARSGANVLTF. The V gene is TRBV2, the J gene TRBJ2-6, with D possibly called TRBD1 or TRBD2 (5 bases each). The V and J ends lost 7 bases and 0 bases respectively, with 13 bases between them. The CDR3 has 16 amino acids. The V gene's germline CDR1 is SNHLY and CDR2 FYNNEI. Combining the CDR3 with reference TRBV2 and TRBJ2-6 gives the whole variable domain EPEVTQTPSHQVTQMGQEVILRCVPISNHLYFYWYRQILGQKVEFLVSFYNNEISEKSEIFDDQFSVERPDGSNFTLKIRSTKLEDSAMYFCASMGVARSGANVLTFGAGSRLTVL.

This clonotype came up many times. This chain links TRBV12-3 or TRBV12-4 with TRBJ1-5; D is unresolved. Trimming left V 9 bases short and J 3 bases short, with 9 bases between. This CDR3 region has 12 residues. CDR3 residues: CASGIFNQPQHF. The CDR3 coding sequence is TGTGCCAGTGGGATTTTCAATCAGCCCCAGCATTTT.

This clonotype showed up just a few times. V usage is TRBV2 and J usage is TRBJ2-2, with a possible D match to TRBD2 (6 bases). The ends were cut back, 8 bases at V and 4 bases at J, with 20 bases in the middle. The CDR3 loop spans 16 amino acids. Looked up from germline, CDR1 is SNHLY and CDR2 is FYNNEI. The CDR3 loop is CASSSPGTPATGELFF. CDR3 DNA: TGTGCCAGCTCTAGCCCCGGGACTCCCGCCACCGGGGAGCTGTTTTTT.

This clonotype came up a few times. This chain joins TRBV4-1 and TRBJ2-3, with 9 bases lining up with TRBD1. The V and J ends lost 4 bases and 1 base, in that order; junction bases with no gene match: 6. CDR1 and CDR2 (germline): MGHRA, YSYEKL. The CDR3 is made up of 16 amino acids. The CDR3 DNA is TGCGCCAGCAGCCCGGGACAGGGCATTGGCACAGATACGCAGTATTTT. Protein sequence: CASSPGQGIGTDTQYF.

The DNA of the CDR3 is TGTGCCAGCAGCCAGGGACTAGCGGAAAACATTCAGTACTTC. It encodes CASSQGLAENIQYF. This chain uses TRBV11-2 with TRBJ2-4, with 11 positions matching TRBD2. This CDR3 region has 14 residues. J was trimmed by 5 bases and V by 5 bases; bases with no gene match: 2. The germline V gene has CDR1 SGHAT and CDR2 FQNNGV.

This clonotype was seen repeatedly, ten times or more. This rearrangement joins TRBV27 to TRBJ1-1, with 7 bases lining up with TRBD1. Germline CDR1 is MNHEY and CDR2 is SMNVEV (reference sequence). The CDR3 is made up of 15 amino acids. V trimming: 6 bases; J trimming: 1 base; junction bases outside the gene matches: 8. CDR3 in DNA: TGTGCCAGCAGCCCTTGGGGGGACAGGAACACTGAAGCTTTCTTT. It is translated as CASSPWGDRNTEAFF.

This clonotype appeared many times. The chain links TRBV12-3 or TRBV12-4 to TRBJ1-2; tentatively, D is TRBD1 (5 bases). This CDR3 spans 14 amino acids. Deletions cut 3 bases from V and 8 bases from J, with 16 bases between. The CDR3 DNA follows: TGTGCCAGCAGTTTGGGGACGGTACTAGGGGGCTACACCTTC. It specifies CASSLGTVLGGYTF.

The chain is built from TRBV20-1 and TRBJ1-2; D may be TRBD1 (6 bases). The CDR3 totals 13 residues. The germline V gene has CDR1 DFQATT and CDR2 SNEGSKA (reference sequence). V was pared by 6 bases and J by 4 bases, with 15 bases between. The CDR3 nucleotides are TGCAGTGCGCCTACAGGGTGGGGCTATGGCTACACCTTC. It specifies CSAPTGWGYGYTF.

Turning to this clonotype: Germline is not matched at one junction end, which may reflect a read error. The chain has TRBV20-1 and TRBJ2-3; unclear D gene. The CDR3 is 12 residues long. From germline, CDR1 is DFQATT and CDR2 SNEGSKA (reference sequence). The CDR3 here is CSAPARTNTQYF. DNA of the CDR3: TGCAGTGCACCGGCCCGCACAAATACGCAGTATTTT.

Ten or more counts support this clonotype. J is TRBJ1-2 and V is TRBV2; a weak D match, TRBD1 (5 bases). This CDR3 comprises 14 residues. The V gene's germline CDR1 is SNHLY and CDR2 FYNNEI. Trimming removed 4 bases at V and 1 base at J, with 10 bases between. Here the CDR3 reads CASSGGRLNYGYTF. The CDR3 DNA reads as TGTGCCAGCAGTGGGGGCAGGCTTAACTATGGCTACACCTTC.

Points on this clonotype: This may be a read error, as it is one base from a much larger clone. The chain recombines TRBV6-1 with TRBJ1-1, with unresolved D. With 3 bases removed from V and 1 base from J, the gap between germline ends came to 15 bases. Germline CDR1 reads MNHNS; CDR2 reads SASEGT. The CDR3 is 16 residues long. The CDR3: CASSESGMQRNTEAFF. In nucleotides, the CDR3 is TGTGCCAGCAGTGAGTCCGGGATGCAGAGGAACACTGAAGCTTTCTTT.

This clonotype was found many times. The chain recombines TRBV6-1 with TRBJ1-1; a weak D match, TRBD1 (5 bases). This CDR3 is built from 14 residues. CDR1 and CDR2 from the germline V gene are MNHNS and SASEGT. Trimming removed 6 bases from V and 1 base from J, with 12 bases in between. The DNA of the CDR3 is TGTGCCAGCAGCTGGGGAGGGGAGAACACTGAAGCTTTCTTT. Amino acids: CASSWGGENTEAFF.

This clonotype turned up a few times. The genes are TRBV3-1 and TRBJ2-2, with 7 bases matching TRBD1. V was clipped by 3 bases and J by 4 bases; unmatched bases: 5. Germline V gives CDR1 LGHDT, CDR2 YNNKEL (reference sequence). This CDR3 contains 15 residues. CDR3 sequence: CASSQRGLGTGELFF. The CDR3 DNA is TGTGCCAGCAGCCAGAGGGGGCTGGGCACCGGGGAGCTGTTTTTT.

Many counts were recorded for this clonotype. CDR3 sequence: CAISETGRETQYF. The CDR3 region has the DNA TGTGCCATCAGTGAGACAGGGAGGGAGACCCAGTACTTC. This chain connects TRBV10-3 to TRBJ2-5; the D call may be TRBD1 or TRBD2 (6 bases each). V shed 2 bases and J shed 5 bases, with 9 bases lying between them. Germline assignment: CDR1 ENHRY and CDR2 SYGVKD. This CDR3 spans 13 amino acids.

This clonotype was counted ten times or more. The CDR3 sequence is CASRPGTSGGQETQYF. The DNA for the CDR3 is TGTGCCAGCAGGCCTGGGACTAGCGGGGGGCAAGAGACCCAGTACTTC. The chain couples TRBV28 to TRBJ2-5; TRBD2 matches at 15 bases. The CDR3 runs to 16 residues. Per the germline V gene, CDR1 is MDHEN and CDR2 is SYDVKM. V gave up 6 bases and J gave up 2 bases; unmatched junction bases: 4.

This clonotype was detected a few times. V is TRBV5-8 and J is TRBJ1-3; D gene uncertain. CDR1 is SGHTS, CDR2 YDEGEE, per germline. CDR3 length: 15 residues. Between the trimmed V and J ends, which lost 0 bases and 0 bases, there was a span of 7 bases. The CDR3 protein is CASSLDFYSGNTIYF. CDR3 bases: TGTGCCAGCAGCTTGGACTTCTACTCTGGAAACACCATATATTTT.

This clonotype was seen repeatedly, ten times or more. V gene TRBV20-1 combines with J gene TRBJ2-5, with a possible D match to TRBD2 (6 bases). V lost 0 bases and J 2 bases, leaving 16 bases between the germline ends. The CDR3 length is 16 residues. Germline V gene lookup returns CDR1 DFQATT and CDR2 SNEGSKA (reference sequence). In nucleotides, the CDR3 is TGCAGTGCTAGAGATCCAGGGAGGAGTGCACAAGAGACCCAGTACTTC. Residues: CSARDPGRSAQETQYF.

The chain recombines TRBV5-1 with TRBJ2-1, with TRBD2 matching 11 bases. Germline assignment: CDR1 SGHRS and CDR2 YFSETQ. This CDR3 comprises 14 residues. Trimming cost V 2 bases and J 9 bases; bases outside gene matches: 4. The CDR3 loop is CASSFPSGGTEQFF. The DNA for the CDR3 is TGCGCCAGCAGCTTCCCTAGCGGGGGGACTGAGCAGTTCTTC.

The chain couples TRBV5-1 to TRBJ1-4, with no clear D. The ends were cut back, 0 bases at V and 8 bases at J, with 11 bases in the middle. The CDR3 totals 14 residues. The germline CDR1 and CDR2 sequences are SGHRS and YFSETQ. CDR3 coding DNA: TGCGCCAGCAGCTTGGAGGAGGGTAGGGAAAAACTGTTTTTT. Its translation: CASSLEEGREKLFF.

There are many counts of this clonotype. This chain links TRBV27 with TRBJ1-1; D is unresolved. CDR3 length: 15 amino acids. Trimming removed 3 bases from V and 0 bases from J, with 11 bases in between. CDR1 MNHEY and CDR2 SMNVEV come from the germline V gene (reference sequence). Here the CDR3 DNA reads TGTGCCAGCAGTTTGTCCGGAGACATGAACACTGAAGCTTTCTTT. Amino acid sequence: CASSLSGDMNTEAFF.

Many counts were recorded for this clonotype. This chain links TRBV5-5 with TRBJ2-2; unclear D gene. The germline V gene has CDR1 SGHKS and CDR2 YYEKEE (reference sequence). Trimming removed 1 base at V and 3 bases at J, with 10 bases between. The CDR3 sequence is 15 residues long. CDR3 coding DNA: TGTGCCAGCAGCTTGACTTATGGGGACACCGGGGAGCTGTTTTTT. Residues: CASSLTYGDTGELFF.

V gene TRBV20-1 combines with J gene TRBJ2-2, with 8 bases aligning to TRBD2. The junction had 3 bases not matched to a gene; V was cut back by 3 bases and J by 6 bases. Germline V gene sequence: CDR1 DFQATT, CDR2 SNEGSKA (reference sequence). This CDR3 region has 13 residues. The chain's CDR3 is CSASSGGAGELFF. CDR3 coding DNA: TGCAGTGCTAGTTCCGGGGGGGCCGGGGAGCTGTTTTTT.

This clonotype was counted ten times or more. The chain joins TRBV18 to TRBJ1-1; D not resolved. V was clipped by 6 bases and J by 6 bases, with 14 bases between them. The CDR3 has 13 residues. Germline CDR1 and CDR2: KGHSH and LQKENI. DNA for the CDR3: TGTGCCAGCTCGCCCGCCAGCAGCCCTGAAGCTTTCTTT. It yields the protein CASSPASSPEAFF.

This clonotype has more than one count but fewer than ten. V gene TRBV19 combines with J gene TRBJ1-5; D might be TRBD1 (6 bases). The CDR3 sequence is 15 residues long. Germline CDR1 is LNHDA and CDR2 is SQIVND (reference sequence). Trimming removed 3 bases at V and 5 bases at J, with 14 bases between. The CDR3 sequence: CASSITRGTYQPQHF. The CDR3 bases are TGTGCCAGTAGTATCACCAGGGGCACCTATCAGCCCCAGCATTTT.

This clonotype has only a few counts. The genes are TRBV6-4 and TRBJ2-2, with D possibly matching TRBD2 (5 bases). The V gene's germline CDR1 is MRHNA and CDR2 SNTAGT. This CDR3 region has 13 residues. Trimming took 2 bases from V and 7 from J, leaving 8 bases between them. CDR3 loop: CASSDGEGGELFF. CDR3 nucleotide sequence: TGTGCCAGCAGTGACGGTGAGGGCGGGGAGCTGTTTTTT.